This T cell receptor (beta chain) was captured by sequencing in a study of CD8+ T cells in alopecia areata. Across the whole study: Oral tofacitinib (5 to 10 mg twice daily) was administered to treated patients.

Comment on this clone: Its antigen remains unknown.

Study findings and constraints: Among the cells sequenced in scalp samples are also the resident alphabeta T cells of normal skin. Relative to normal scalp, lesional scalp, especially alopecia totalis/universalis, showed higher clonality.

The authors sorted CD4+ and CD8+ T cells from PBMCs. There are 15 residues in the CDR3. Germline CDR1 reads MNHEY; CDR2 reads SVGAGI. V lost 7 bases to trimming and J lost 0 bases, with 14 bases between them. TCR sequencing used cDNA made by reverse transcription of extracted RNA. Repertoires were generated with immunoSEQ multiplex PCR, while TCRdb's copy carries only in-frame clones and drops some. The profile covers roughly 180,000 clones, with roughly 60% appearing a single time and 1.7% taken by the ten largest. The chain combines TRBV6-5 with TRBJ2-3; no reliable D call. Material: CD4+ T cells sorted from blood, obtained at week 0. The receptor was isolated from a human donor with alopecia areata. The CDR3: CASNPGRASTDTQYF. CDR3 sequence (DNA): TGTGCCAGCAACCCCGGAAGGGCTAGCACAGATACGCAGTATTTT.